Below, 2 T cell receptor beta chains from the same sample are listed, as sequenced in a study of Ad26.COV2.S vaccination and SARS-CoV-2 variants. Produced via immunoSEQ multiplex PCR; TCRdb's table is partial and in-frame only. This table has some 320,000 clones, around four fifths appearing once. Indicated treatment: 19 received Ad26.COV2.S at low or high dose, single or two shots; roughly five received placebo; per-sample allocation not given. Samples came from day 63 after the first vaccine or placebo injection. The sequences come from peripheral blood, collected in a trial of Ad26.COV2.S vaccine versus placebo. The receptors were gathered from a person between 18 and 60 years old who received the Ad26.COV2.S COVID-19 vaccine or a placebo.

The DNA for the CDR3 is TGTGCCAGCAGTGAACAAGTTTGGGACTACGAGCAGTACTTC. Translation: CASSEQVWDYEQYF. This chain connects TRBV6-1 to TRBJ2-7; no clear D gene. Germline values: CDR1 MNHNS, CDR2 SASEGT. The CDR3 contains 14 residues. The V and J ends lost 2 bases and 3 bases respectively, with 11 bases between them.

V usage is TRBV5-6 and J usage is TRBJ1-3, with a tentative D call TRBD1 (6 bases). The CDR3 is 15 amino acids. CDR1 and CDR2 from the germline V gene are SGHDT and YYEEEE. Trimming took 4 bases from V and 7 from J, leaving 18 bases between them. CDR3 DNA sequence: TGTGCCAGCAGCCCGACAGGTCTCCGAGGGAACACCATATATTTT. Translation gives CASSPTGLRGNTIYF.